Listed below are T cell receptor beta chains from one sample, sequenced in a study of type 1 regulatory T cells. TCRdb passed the reads through MiXCR, listing each CDR3 protein once. The sample yields 14,000 to 15,000 distinct CDR3 sequences, roughly an eighth seen once. For these TCRs, the target antigens are not known. The sequencing input was cultured T cells, either the whole culture or a sorted T cell fraction (not recorded which). All receptors derive from a human donor in good health. The CDR3 runs from the conserved cysteine through the conserved F or W. A D gene is named only where the DNA matches it firmly. Clone size is given for some rows only: seen once, a few or many times, or a class if the clone is expanded.

TRBD2	many	TRBJ2-5	TRBV19	TGTGCCAGTAGTGCCGGAGCGGGAGCCACCCAAGAGACCCAGTACTTC	CASSAGAGATQETQYF
TRBD2	-	TRBJ2-5	TRBV9	TGTGCCAGCAGCACCCGACTAGCGGGAATGAAGACCCAGTACTTC	CASSTRLAGMKTQYF
-	many	TRBJ2-2	TRBV7-2	TGTGCCAGCAGGGACCCGGCCGGGGAGCTGTTTTTT	CASRDPAGELFF
TRBD2	many	TRBJ2-4	TRBV3-1	TGTGCCAGCAGCCCCCAGGGACTAGCGGCGTATGAAAACATTCAGTACTTC	CASSPQGLAAYENIQYF
TRBD2	-	TRBJ2-1	TRBV25-1	TGTGCCAGCAGCGAGCGAGGGAGCCCGGGGGGGAATGAGCAGTTCTTC	CASSERGSPGGNEQFF
TRBD2	medium-sized	TRBJ2-1	TRBV4-2	TGTGCCAGCAGCCACCCCTCTAGCGGGAGTAGGAATGAGCAGTTCTTC	CASSHPSSGSRNEQFF
-	few	TRBJ2-1	TRBV5-1	TGCGCCAGCAGGGTCGAAGGGGGGCGCCATGAGCAGTTCTTC	CASRVEGGRHEQFF
TRBD1	-	TRBJ2-3	TRBV7-6	TGTGCCAGCAGCTTGAGACAGGGGAGCACAGATACGCAGTATTTT	CASSLRQGSTDTQYF
-	many	TRBJ2-3	TRBV9	TGTGCCAGCAGCGTTGGTAGCACAGATACGCAGTATTTT	CASSVGSTDTQYF
-	many	TRBJ2-5	TRBV20-1	TGCAGTGCTAGTCACGCGCAGTACGGGTACTTC	CSASHAQYGYF
TRBD1	many	TRBJ1-1	TRBV3-1	TGTGCCAGCAGAGTCAGGGGGAGGGACACTGAAGCTTTCTTT	CASRVRGRDTEAFF
TRBD2	many	TRBJ2-5	TRBV20-1	TGCAGTGCTAGAAGCGGGGGGGAAGAGACCCAGTACTTC	CSARSGGEETQYF
TRBD2	large	TRBJ2-1	TRBV5-1	TGCGCCAGCAGGCTCGGACTAGCATTCAATGAGCAGTTCTTC	CASRLGLAFNEQFF
-	-	TRBJ2-7	TRBV20-1	TGCAGTGCTAGAGACGCGTCCTTGGAGTACTTC	CSARDASLEYF
TRBD1	-	TRBJ2-5	TRBV25-1	TGTGCCAGCAGCCCCGGCCGGGACAGCAGACAAGAGACCCAGTACTTC	CASSPGRDSRQETQYF
TRBD2	few	TRBJ2-2	TRBV12-3/TRBV12-4	TGTGCCAGCAGTTTTCGCGGGACTAGAGGGACCGGGGAGCTGTTTTTT	CASSFRGTRGTGELFF
-	many	TRBJ1-5	TRBV30	TGTGCCTGGAGCCCTCCGGGGTTCCAGCCCCAGCATTTT	CAWSPPGFQPQHF
-	medium-sized	TRBJ1-5	TRBV7-2	TGTGCCAGCAGCTTAGTGGCCGGGGGCAATCAGCCCCAGCATTTT	CASSLVAGGNQPQHF
-	many	TRBJ2-6	TRBV18	TGTGCCAGCTCACCGACACCGTCTGGGGCCAACGTCCTGACTTTC	CASSPTPSGANVLTF